The 22 T cell receptor beta chains below all came from one sample that was sequenced in a study of blood T cell repertoires in COVID-19. Generated by immunoSEQ multiplex PCR, the TCRdb table keeps only in-frame clones and is missing some. Here the sample spans about 190,000 clones, more than 60% being singletons. The specimen sequenced was peripheral blood. The receptors stem from a man in his fifties who had recovered from COVID-19.

The chain combines TRBV5-5 with TRBJ1-5; possible D gene TRBD1, 5 bases. Germline V gives CDR1 SGHKS, CDR2 YYEKEE (reference sequence). The CDR3 consists of 14 residues. The germline V and J ends were trimmed by 4 bases and 4 bases, with 12 bases remaining between them. In DNA form, the CDR3 reads TGTGCCAGCAGCCCGACAGAGCAAAATCAGCCCCAGCATTTT. Its translation: CASSPTEQNQPQHF. The full variable domain, its missing parts supplied by reference TRBV5-5 and TRBJ1-5, is DAGVTQSPTHLIKTRGQQVTLRCSPISGHKSVSWYQQVLGQGPQFIFQYYEKEERGRGNFPDRFSARQFPNYSSELNVNALLLGDSALYLCASSPTEQNQPQHFGDGTRLSIL.

The chain carries TRBV5-1 and TRBJ2-5; D call uncertain. Trimming left V 0 bases short and J 2 bases short, with 8 bases between. This CDR3 contains 14 residues. Germline V gene lookup returns CDR1 SGHRS and CDR2 YFSETQ. CDR3 amino acids: CASSLAGSQETQYF. DNA for the CDR3: TGCGCCAGCAGCTTGGCGGGTTCTCAAGAGACCCAGTACTTC.

This clone turned up a few times. The rearrangement joins TRBV5-1 to TRBJ2-3; D may be TRBD1 (6 bases). V lost 3 bases to trimming and J lost 4 bases, with 21 bases between them. Germline V gene lookup returns CDR1 SGHRS and CDR2 YFSETQ. The CDR3 consists of 17 residues. This chain's CDR3 is CASSSGPQTGISDTQYF. The CDR3, as DNA: TGCGCCAGCAGCTCCGGACCTCAGACAGGTATTTCAGATACGCAGTATTTT.

The V and J genes are TRBV29-1 and TRBJ2-5, with D perhaps matching TRBD1 (6 bases). The germline V and J ends were trimmed by 3 bases and 5 bases, with 10 bases remaining between them. The CDR3 sequence is 12 residues long. Germline CDR1 is SQVTM and CDR2 is ANQGSEA. The CDR3 DNA reads as TGCAGCGTTGACCAGGGGCATGAGACCCAGTACTTC. Amino acids: CSVDQGHETQYF.

With respect to this clone: Other DNA sequences in the same sample also yield this CDR3. The V and J genes are TRBV11-3 and TRBJ2-3; 9 bases line up with TRBD1. The junction had 4 bases not matched to a gene; V was cut back by 4 bases and J by 5 bases. The CDR3 has 14 residues. Germline V gene lookup returns CDR1 SGHNT and CDR2 YENEEA. CDR3 coding DNA: TGTGCCAGCAGCTCTGGACAGGGGAGAGATACGCAGTATTTT. Encoded protein: CASSSGQGRDTQYF.

The rearrangement joins TRBV4-3 to TRBJ2-4; 7 bases agree with TRBD1. CDR3 length: 19 amino acids. Germline values: CDR1 LGHNA, CDR2 YSLEER. The V segment lost 0 bases and the J segment 4 bases; nucleotides outside the gene matches: 15. The CDR3 nucleotides read TGCGCCAGCAGCCAAGATCGTGGAGGCAGGGGGTCATCTAAAAACATTCAGTACTTC. Protein product: CASSQDRGGRGSSKNIQYF.

This rearrangement joins TRBV12-3 or TRBV12-4 to TRBJ1-3; no definite D call. V lost 6 bases and J 1 base, leaving 4 bases between the germline ends. The CDR3 spans 12 residues. Written as DNA, the CDR3 is TGTGCCAGCAGCGTATCTGGAAACACCATATATTTT. This sequence encodes CASSVSGNTIYF.

J is TRBJ1-1 and V is TRBV19; D unresolved. The CDR3 is made up of 14 amino acids. Germline-derived CDR1 and CDR2 are LNHDA and SQIVND (reference sequence). V was cut by 7 bases and J by 1 base, with 13 bases left in between. The chain's CDR3 is CASTPYNQNTEAFF. DNA of the CDR3: TGTGCCAGTACTCCCTATAATCAGAACACTGAAGCTTTCTTT.

The chain employs TRBV27 and TRBJ2-7; 12 bases map to TRBD1. J was trimmed by 6 bases and V by 1 base; bases with no gene match: 4. The CDR3 sequence is 15 residues long. Germline values: CDR1 MNHEY, CDR2 SMNVEV (reference sequence). The CDR3 sequence: CASSLLGQGASEQYF. CDR3 DNA sequence: TGTGCCAGCAGTTTATTGGGACAGGGGGCGTCCGAGCAGTACTTC.

V is TRBV28 and J is TRBJ1-3; D remains unclear. Germline V CDR1 and CDR2: MDHEN, SYDVKM. The CDR3 covers 15 residues. Trimming took off 6 bases at V and 3 bases at J, with 15 bases between the two ends. The CDR3 region is CASSTRPGSGNTIYF. Here the CDR3 DNA reads TGTGCCAGCAGCACCCGACCGGGTAGTGGAAACACCATATATTTT. The entire variable domain, with the rest obtained from reference TRBV28 and TRBJ1-3, is as follows: DVKVTQSSRYLVKRTGEKVFLECVQDMDHENMFWYRQDPGLGLRLIYFSYDVKMKEKGDIPEGYSVSREKKERFSLILESASTNQTSMYLCASSTRPGSGNTIYFGEGSWLTVV.

The chain carries TRBV24-1 and TRBJ2-2; D perhaps matches TRBD1 (5 bases). V lost 9 bases, J lost 7 bases, and 17 bases lay in between. The germline V gene has CDR1 KGHDR and CDR2 SFDVKD. CDR3 length equals 14 residues. CDR3 in amino acids: CATGQGDFGGELFF. CDR3 DNA sequence: TGTGCCACCGGGCAGGGTGATTTTGGCGGGGAGCTGTTTTTT.

The chain joins TRBV27 to TRBJ2-7; 9 bases agree with TRBD1. This CDR3 comprises 15 residues. Germline V gene lookup returns CDR1 MNHEY and CDR2 SMNVEV (reference sequence). The V gene end was trimmed by 6 bases and the J gene end by 3 bases; junction bases not matched to a gene: 9. CDR3 region: CASRPTGGADYEQYF. As DNA, the CDR3 is TGTGCCAGCAGGCCCACAGGGGGCGCAGACTACGAGCAGTACTTC.

The chain carries TRBV3-1 (or the pseudogene TRBV3-2) and TRBJ2-2; D is unresolved. The germline gives CDR1 LGHDT, CDR2 YNNKEL (reference sequence). The CDR3 sequence is 13 residues long. V gave up 4 bases and J gave up 3 bases, with 6 bases separating them. CDR3 bases: TGTGCCAGCAGCCCCCTAGACACCGGGGAGCTGTTTTTT. Encoded protein: CASSPLDTGELFF.

This chain links TRBV7-9 with TRBJ2-7, with D possibly matching TRBD1 (5 bases). CDR1 and CDR2 (germline): SEHNR, FQNEAQ (reference sequence). The CDR3 is made up of 13 amino acids. V gave up 5 bases and J gave up 6 bases, with 14 bases separating them. This CDR3 is CASSDHDRSEQYF. For the CDR3, the DNA is TGTGCCAGCAGCGATCACGACAGATCCGAGCAGTACTTC. The whole variable domain, filled in from reference TRBV7-9 and TRBJ2-7, reads DTGVSQNPRHKITKRGQNVTFRCDPISEHNRLYWYRQTLGQGPEFLTYFQNEAQLEKSRLLSDRFSAERPKGSFSTLEIQRTEQGDSAMYLCASSDHDRSEQYFGPGTRLTVT.

The chain couples TRBV4-1 to TRBJ2-3; TRBD2 matches at 8 bases. The germline CDR1 and CDR2 sequences are MGHRA and YSYEKL. CDR3 length: 19 residues. V trimming: 0 bases; J trimming: 2 bases; junction bases outside the gene matches: 13. The CDR3 spells CASSQDTDDAGGSTDTQYF. CDR3 sequence (DNA): TGCGCCAGCAGCCAAGATACCGACGACGCGGGAGGATCCACAGATACGCAGTATTTT.

The genes are TRBV18 and TRBJ1-4; TRBD1 aligns across 8 bases. Germline V CDR1 and CDR2: KGHSH, LQKENI. The CDR3 runs to 17 residues. V lost 0 bases and J lost 7; bases outside the gene matches: 10. In DNA form, the CDR3 reads TGTGCCAGCTCACCACCTGACCAGGGGGCGCGCGGTGAAAAACTGTTTTTT. Protein product: CASSPPDQGARGEKLFF.

The chain recombines TRBV7-8 with TRBJ2-7; possible D gene TRBD1, 5 bases. The CDR3 totals 13 residues. CDR1 SGHVS and CDR2 FQNEAQ come from the germline V gene. Trimming took off 0 bases at V and 5 bases at J, with 8 bases between the two ends. The CDR3 bases are TGTGCCAGCAGCTTAGCGGGCAGGGACGAGCAGTACTTC. Translating gives CASSLAGRDEQYF.

This chain uses TRBV11-3 with TRBJ2-2; 10 positions agree with TRBD1. The CDR3 spans 14 residues. Per the germline V gene, CDR1 is SGHNT and CDR2 is YENEEA. J gave up 5 bases and V 5 bases, and 2 bases lay outside the gene matches. This CDR3 reads CASSEDRGTGELFF. The CDR3 DNA sequence: TGTGCCAGCAGCGAGGACAGGGGGACCGGGGAGCTGTTTTTT.

In this sample, this clone turned up many times. The chain carries TRBV30 and TRBJ1-1, with D possibly matching TRBD1 (5 bases). V lost 5 bases and J lost 0, with 16 bases in between. The CDR3 runs 15 residues. CDR1 and CDR2 (germline): GTSNPN, SVGIG (reference sequence). CDR3 coding DNA: TGTGCCTGGTCTCTCAGGGCATCCATGAACACTGAAGCTTTCTTT. Its translation is CAWSLRASMNTEAFF.

On this clone: Relative to the germline gene, one junction end is altered; a read error may explain this. V gene TRBV5-3 combines with J gene TRBJ2-3, with 13 bases that match TRBD2. TRBV5-3 is identified as an open reading frame with a role that is uncertain. CDR3 length: 15 residues. For the CDR3, the DNA is TGTGCCATTCGCGCCAGGACTAGCGGGAGTGATACACAGTATTTT. It encodes CAIRARTSGSDTQYF.

The chain links TRBV6-5 to TRBJ1-5, with D perhaps TRBD1 (5 bases). V was cut by 5 bases and J by 0 bases, with 11 bases left in between. The CDR3 spans 15 residues. CDR1 MNHEY and CDR2 SVGAGI come from the germline V gene. The CDR3 DNA sequence: TGTGCCAGCAGTCCGCAAGGGGTTAGCAATCAGCCCCAGCATTTT. Protein product: CASSPQGVSNQPQHF.

This chain's CDR3 is CASSEWDQPGGEQFF. CDR3 DNA: TGTGCCAGCAGCGAATGGGACCAGCCGGGAGGTGAGCAGTTCTTC. The J gene is TRBJ2-1, the V gene TRBV9; 7 nucleotides align to TRBD2. Germline V gene data show CDR1 as SGDLS and CDR2 as YYNGEE. CDR3 length: 15 residues. Trimming cost V 3 bases and J 9 bases; bases outside gene matches: 12.